The clone carrying this TCR beta chain was seen a few times. The sample belongs to a study of blood T cell repertoires in COVID-19. This CDR3 has 16 amino acids. Germline V CDR1 and CDR2: LGHDT, YNNKEL (reference sequence). The ends were cut back, 3 bases at V and 0 bases at J, with 11 bases in the middle. Data came from immunoSEQ multiplex PCR; TCRdb stores just in-frame clones and leaves some out. The data show roughly 250,000 clones, with around 83% seen just once and more than 9.5% held by the top ten. The gene calls are TRBV3-1 (or the pseudogene TRBV3-2) and TRBJ2-2, with D unclear. The source is a woman aged 80 or over with acute or convalescent COVID-19. Material: peripheral blood. DNA for the CDR3: TGTGCCAGCAGCCAGATCCGGGTGACGAACACCGGGGAGCTGTTTTTT. This encodes CASSQIRVTNTGELFF.